This T cell receptor beta chain was captured in a study of blood T cell repertoires in COVID-19. Study as a whole: COVID-19 samples, acute and convalescent, were from the United States, Italy and Spain. T cells, B-cell-depleted T cells, or PBMCs supplied cDNA or gDNA.

The CDR3 loop spans 15 amino acids. Germline values: CDR1 SGDLS, CDR2 YYNGEE. The V gene end was trimmed by 0 bases and the J gene end by 8 bases; junction bases not matched to a gene: 8. Original processing notes: Estimates of nucleated cell counts were drawn from the amplification of reference gene primers. The method was immunoSEQ multiplex PCR; TCRdb's version includes in-frame clones alone and lacks a portion of them. The DNA was the basis for D and trimming; V, J and clone size are from that table. The repertoire consists of 95,000 to 150,000 clones, with approximately 85% occurring once and the leading ten covering 11%.

Sequencing was done on a sample of peripheral blood. The sequence came from an elderly man with acute or convalescent COVID-19. The chain carries TRBV9 and TRBJ2-1, with TRBD2 identical over 7 bases. The CDR3 here is CASSVASRGEHEQFF. CDR3 nucleotides: TGTGCCAGCAGCGTAGCCTCCCGGGGGGAACATGAGCAGTTCTTC.